Listed here are 14 T cell receptor beta chains from one sample, sequenced in a study of vaccination and CD4 T cells after COVID-19. Treatment noted: roughly 10-day PBMC culture with coronavirus spike peptide pools or control peptides (ViraFEST assay). No cognate antigen is known for these TCRs. Cultured CD4+ T-cell DNA underwent Oncomine TCR Beta short-read sequencing. TCRdb re-derived calls from the PCR reads in MiXCR, one entry per CDR3 protein. The sample holds over 11,000 distinct CDR3 sequences, roughly 58% seen once. Specimen: CD4+ T cells from blood, cultured in vitro, collected before SARS-CoV-2 vaccination. These receptors originate from a human donor who had recovered from COVID-19.

The chain has TRBV7-9 and TRBJ2-3; D remains ambiguous. The CDR3 totals 14 residues. The V end lost 4 bases, the J end lost 0 bases, and 8 bases lay between the germline ends. From germline, CDR1 is SEHNR and CDR2 FQNEAQ (reference sequence). The CDR3 region is CASSSDVSTDTQYF. CDR3 DNA: TGTGCCAGCAGCTCCGACGTCAGCACAGATACGCAGTATTTT.

The chain uses TRBV7-8 and TRBJ1-1; D unresolved. The CDR3 has 13 amino acids. Trimming left V 7 bases short and J 0 bases short, with 9 bases between. CDR1 and CDR2 from the germline V gene are SGHVS and FQNEAQ. The DNA for the CDR3 is TGTGCCAGCAAACTGGGGATGAACACTGAAGCTTTCTTT. Protein: CASKLGMNTEAFF.

The CDR3 DNA follows: TGCAGTGCCCGAGCGGGGGGAAGCACCGGGGAGCTGTTTTTT. Translation: CSARAGGSTGELFF. V usage is TRBV20-1 and J usage is TRBJ2-2, with TRBD2 matching over 9 bases. The ends lost 6 bases at V and 4 bases at J; junction bases unmatched: 6. The CDR3 has 14 residues. The germline gives CDR1 DFQATT, CDR2 SNEGSKA (reference sequence).

The chain joins TRBV7-7 to TRBJ2-5; 7 nucleotides agree with TRBD1. Germline CDR1 reads SSHAT; CDR2 reads FNYEAQ (reference sequence). Losses at the gene ends were 5 bases for V and 5 bases for J; bases not matched to a gene: 5. The CDR3 is 13 residues long. The DNA of the CDR3 is TGTGCCAGCAGCACGACAGGGCGGGAGACCCAGTACTTC. Protein product: CASSTTGRETQYF.

The chain has TRBV7-9 and TRBJ1-1; tentative D call: TRBD1 (6 bases). CDR3 size: 17 residues. Germline CDR1 and CDR2: SEHNR and FQNEAQ (reference sequence). Trimming removed 4 bases from V and 5 bases from J, with 23 bases in between. The CDR3 region is CASSWGGNGRLGTEAFF. The CDR3 DNA reads TGTGCCAGCAGCTGGGGGGGCAATGGTCGCCTGGGTACTGAAGCTTTCTTT. Filled out from reference TRBV7-9 and TRBJ1-1, the complete variable domain reads DTGVSQNPRHKITKRGQNVTFRCDPISEHNRLYWYRQTLGQGPEFLTYFQNEAQLEKSRLLSDRFSAERPKGSFSTLEIQRTEQGDSAMYLCASSWGGNGRLGTEAFFGQGTRLTVV.

The chain joins TRBV10-2 to TRBJ1-1; D ambiguous. Germline V gene lookup returns CDR1 WSHSY and CDR2 SAAADI. This CDR3 has 17 residues. The ends were cut back, 3 bases at V and 1 base at J, with 18 bases in the middle. For the CDR3, the DNA is TGCGCCAGCAGTGATCTATCCCGGGCAGCCTCGAACACTGAAGCTTTCTTT. Protein sequence: CASSDLSRAASNTEAFF.

The rearrangement joins TRBV7-9 to TRBJ1-1; the D gene is possibly TRBD1 (6 bases). The CDR3 totals 20 residues. Germline CDR1 SEHNR, CDR2 FQNEAQ (reference sequence). V was trimmed by 4 bases and J by 2 bases, leaving 29 bases between them. CDR3 nucleotides: TGTGCCAGCAGCTGGAGACAGGTTCGCCGGTCGTTAGGGGCTAACACTGAAGCTTTCTTT. Residues: CASSWRQVRRSLGANTEAFF.

This chain joins TRBV6-2 or TRBV6-3 and TRBJ2-1; D perhaps matches TRBD1 (5 bases). Trimming cost V 4 bases and J 0 bases, with 10 bases left between them. The CDR3 runs 15 residues. The germline V gene encodes CDR1 MNHEY and CDR2 SVGEGT. Here the CDR3 reads CASSLTVSSYNEQFF. Written as DNA, the CDR3 is TGTGCCAGCAGTTTGACAGTGAGCTCCTACAATGAGCAGTTCTTC.

In its sample, this clonotype was seen once. V is TRBV27 and J is TRBJ2-4; D gene ambiguous. This CDR3 contains 14 residues. V shed 5 bases and J shed 9 bases, with 17 bases lying between them. Germline V gene sequence: CDR1 MNHEY, CDR2 SMNVEV (reference sequence). In DNA form, the CDR3 reads TGTGCCAGCAGTCCGGCCGTTTGGGGTGGCATTCAGTACTTC. This gives the protein CASSPAVWGGIQYF.

The V call is TRBV2, the J call TRBJ1-5, with 8 nucleotides matching TRBD1. CDR1 and CDR2 from the germline V gene are SNHLY and FYNNEI. This CDR3 is built from 15 residues. After removal of 4 bases from V and 5 bases from J, the junction contained 7 bases not matched to a gene. CDR3 nucleotides: TGTGCCAGCAGTGTCGACAGGGGTAATTATCAGCCCCAGCATTTT. It codes for CASSVDRGNYQPQHF.

Judged by abundance, this clonotype is medium-sized. V and J are TRBV10-3 and TRBJ1-4; D is ambiguous. The V and J ends lost 0 bases and 7 bases respectively, with 12 bases between them. Germline V CDR1 and CDR2: ENHRY, SYGVKD. The CDR3 spans 15 residues. The CDR3 region has the DNA TGTGCCATCAGTGAGTCGGGCAGTGACCTTGAAAAACTGTTTTTT. Its translation: CAISESGSDLEKLFF.

The J gene is TRBJ2-5, the V gene TRBV29-1; 10 nucleotides align to TRBD1. The CDR3 consists of 17 residues. V trimming: 4 bases; J trimming: 5 bases; junction bases outside the gene matches: 16. The germline CDR1 and CDR2 sequences are SQVTM and ANQGSEA. The CDR3 protein is CSVGLLVGTGVGETQYF. CDR3 bases: TGCAGCGTTGGCCTCCTGGTGGGGACAGGGGTAGGGGAGACCCAGTACTTC.

There are a few counts of this clonotype. This sequence joins TRBV20-1 and TRBJ1-5, with D hard to call. Trimming cost V 4 bases and J 0 bases, with 16 bases left between them. There are 16 residues in the CDR3. Germline V gives CDR1 DFQATT, CDR2 SNEGSKA (reference sequence). CDR3 residues: CSATPYTAISNQPQHF. In DNA form, the CDR3 reads TGCAGTGCTACCCCATACACAGCGATTAGCAATCAGCCCCAGCATTTT.

This chain joins TRBV20-1 and TRBJ1-4; 7 positions agree with TRBD1. This CDR3 has 15 amino acids. Trimming cost V 3 bases and J 5 bases; bases outside gene matches: 9. Germline V lookup: CDR1 DFQATT, CDR2 SNEGSKA (reference sequence). CDR3 nucleotide sequence: TGCAGTGCTAGTCAATCCCACAGGGGCAATGAAAAACTGTTTTTT. Its protein is CSASQSHRGNEKLFF.